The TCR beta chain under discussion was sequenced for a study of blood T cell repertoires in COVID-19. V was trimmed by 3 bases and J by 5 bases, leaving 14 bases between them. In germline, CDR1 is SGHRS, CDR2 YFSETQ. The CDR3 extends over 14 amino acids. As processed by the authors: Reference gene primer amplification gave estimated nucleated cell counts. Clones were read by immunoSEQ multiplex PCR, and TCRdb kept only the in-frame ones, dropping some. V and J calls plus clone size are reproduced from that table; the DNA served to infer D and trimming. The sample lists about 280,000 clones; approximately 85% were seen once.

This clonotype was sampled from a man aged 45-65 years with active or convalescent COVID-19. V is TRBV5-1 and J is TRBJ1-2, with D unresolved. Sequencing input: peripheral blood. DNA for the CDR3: TGCGCCAGCAGCTCCGTCCCGGAGCTATATGGCTACACCTTC. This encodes CASSSVPELYGYTF.